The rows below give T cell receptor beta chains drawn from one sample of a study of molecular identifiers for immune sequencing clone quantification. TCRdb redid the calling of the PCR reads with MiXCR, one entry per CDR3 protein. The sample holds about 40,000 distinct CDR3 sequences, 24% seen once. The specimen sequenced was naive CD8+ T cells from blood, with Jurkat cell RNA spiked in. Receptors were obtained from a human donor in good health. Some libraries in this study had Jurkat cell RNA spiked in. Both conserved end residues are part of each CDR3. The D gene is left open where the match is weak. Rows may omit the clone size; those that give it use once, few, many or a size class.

cdr3_nt: TGTGCCAGCAGTTACCGGGGTGCGTTGAGGGAAAAACTGTTTTTT; cdr3_aa: CASSYRGALREKLFF; d_call: .; clone_size: many; v_call: TRBV28; j_call: TRBJ1-4
cdr3_nt: TGTGCCAGCAGCTTAGAAGGGTTGTATGAGCAGTTCTTC; cdr3_aa: CASSLEGLYEQFF; d_call: .; clone_size: .; v_call: TRBV11-2; j_call: TRBJ2-1
cdr3_nt: TGTGCCAGCAGCTGGGCGGTGCATACGCAGTATTTT; cdr3_aa: CASSWAVHTQYF; d_call: .; clone_size: many; v_call: TRBV11-2; j_call: TRBJ2-3
cdr3_nt: TGTGCCAGCACTGCCCTGGGAGCCTACGAGCAGTACTTC; cdr3_aa: CASTALGAYEQYF; d_call: .; clone_size: .; v_call: TRBV28; j_call: TRBJ2-7
cdr3_nt: TGCAGCGTTGTAGGGGGGCCATCGACCTACGAGCAGTACTTC; cdr3_aa: CSVVGGPSTYEQYF; d_call: .; clone_size: few; v_call: TRBV29-1; j_call: TRBJ2-7
cdr3_nt: TGTGCCACCAGTGAGCCGTTTCGACAGGGACCCCACACCGGGGAGCTGTTTTTT; cdr3_aa: CATSEPFRQGPHTGELFF; d_call: TRBD1; clone_size: .; v_call: TRBV24-1; j_call: TRBJ2-2
cdr3_nt: TGCAGCACATATCCTAGGGGCACAGATACGCAGTATTTT; cdr3_aa: CSTYPRGTDTQYF; d_call: .; clone_size: many; v_call: TRBV29-1; j_call: TRBJ2-3
cdr3_nt: TGTGCCAGCAGCCAAGTTGGGACTAGCATTGGTGAGCAGTTCTTC; cdr3_aa: CASSQVGTSIGEQFF; d_call: TRBD2; clone_size: many; v_call: TRBV3-1; j_call: TRBJ2-1
cdr3_nt: TGTGCCAGCAGATCGCGGGACAGCTACTCCTACGAGCAGTACTTC; cdr3_aa: CASRSRDSYSYEQYF; d_call: .; clone_size: many; v_call: TRBV6-2/TRBV6-3; j_call: TRBJ2-7
cdr3_nt: TGTGCCAGCAGCCGACGGACTAGGGGATACGAGACCCAGTACTTC; cdr3_aa: CASSRRTRGYETQYF; d_call: TRBD2; clone_size: .; v_call: TRBV28; j_call: TRBJ2-5
cdr3_nt: TGTGCCAGCAGCGCTACGAACAGGGGGCTCGAGCAGTACTTC; cdr3_aa: CASSATNRGLEQYF; d_call: TRBD1; clone_size: few; v_call: TRBV2; j_call: TRBJ2-7
cdr3_nt: TGTGCCAGCAGTTCGCCGGGACCCCAAGAGACCCAGTACTTC; cdr3_aa: CASSSPGPQETQYF; d_call: .; clone_size: many; v_call: TRBV27; j_call: TRBJ2-5
cdr3_nt: TGTGCCAGTAGTATCGCCATCACCTCGAACACTGAAGCTTTCTTT; cdr3_aa: CASSIAITSNTEAFF; d_call: .; clone_size: .; v_call: TRBV19; j_call: TRBJ1-1
cdr3_nt: TGTGCCAGCAGCTTAGGCAGGCGGGAGACCCAGTACTTC; cdr3_aa: CASSLGRRETQYF; d_call: .; clone_size: many; v_call: TRBV13; j_call: TRBJ2-5
cdr3_nt: TGTGCCAGCAGCTTGGGGGACCGCTACGAGCAGTACTTC; cdr3_aa: CASSLGDRYEQYF; d_call: .; clone_size: .; v_call: TRBV5-6; j_call: TRBJ2-7
cdr3_nt: TGCGCCAGCAGGGACAGGGACGACCGCTCTGGTGAAGCTTTCTTT; cdr3_aa: CASRDRDDRSGEAFF; d_call: TRBD1; clone_size: .; v_call: TRBV10-1; j_call: TRBJ1-1
cdr3_nt: TGTGCCAGCAGTTATATTTATGGGGGGGCGGGTACTGAAGCTTTCTTT; cdr3_aa: CASSYIYGGAGTEAFF; d_call: .; clone_size: many; v_call: TRBV27; j_call: TRBJ1-1
cdr3_nt: TGCAGTGCTAGTTACCTAGCGGGGGCTCAAGAGACCCAGTACTTC; cdr3_aa: CSASYLAGAQETQYF; d_call: TRBD2; clone_size: many; v_call: TRBV20-1; j_call: TRBJ2-5
cdr3_nt: TGTGCCACCAGCCTACCCGCCAGGACAGGGGGCGAAGAGACCCAGTACTTC; cdr3_aa: CATSLPARTGGEETQYF; d_call: TRBD1; clone_size: many; v_call: TRBV15; j_call: TRBJ2-5
cdr3_nt: TGTGCCAGCAGCTCCGGACCGGGGCATACAGATACGCAGTATTTT; cdr3_aa: CASSSGPGHTDTQYF; d_call: .; clone_size: .; v_call: TRBV7-9; j_call: TRBJ2-3
cdr3_nt: TGTGCCAGCAGAGACACAGGGGGTAAAGAGACCCAGTACTTC; cdr3_aa: CASRDTGGKETQYF; d_call: TRBD1; clone_size: many; v_call: TRBV27; j_call: TRBJ2-5
cdr3_nt: TGTGCCAGCAGCGTAGATGGACAGCTTAACACTGAAGCTTTCTTT; cdr3_aa: CASSVDGQLNTEAFF; d_call: .; clone_size: many; v_call: TRBV9; j_call: TRBJ1-1
cdr3_nt: TGTGCCAGCAGCTCCTCAGGGCTCTCCTACGAGCAGTACTTC; cdr3_aa: CASSSSGLSYEQYF; d_call: .; clone_size: few; v_call: TRBV7-6; j_call: TRBJ2-7
cdr3_nt: TGTGCCAGCAGCCCGACTAGCGGGAGCCCTTCTCTCAATGAGCAGTTCTTC; cdr3_aa: CASSPTSGSPSLNEQFF; d_call: TRBD2; clone_size: few; v_call: TRBV7-9; j_call: TRBJ2-1
cdr3_nt: TGTGCCAGCAGCCATTCCCCGGGCCCGAATGAGCAGTTCTTC; cdr3_aa: CASSHSPGPNEQFF; d_call: .; clone_size: medium-sized; v_call: TRBV4-2; j_call: TRBJ2-1